A single sample gave rise to the 17 T cell receptor beta chains below, sequenced in a study of blood T cell repertoires in COVID-19 (dated by TCRdb to about 2020). Preparation of the library involved the immunoSEQ multiplex PCR assay. Drawn from immuneACCESS, this table holds only the in-frame rearrangements with V and J called that TCRdb kept. Clones are partly lost; checked studies trace under half to an unresolved V gene and leave the rest unexplained. The sample table holds roughly 30,000 clones, of which around four fifths were seen once. Of the sample, almost 40% falls within the top ten clones. The specimen was peripheral blood. The receptors shown here come from a man in his 70s with acute or convalescent COVID-19.

J is TRBJ2-7 and V is TRBV4-3, with 10 bases fitting TRBD2. The V gene end was trimmed by 1 base and the J gene end by 4 bases; junction bases not matched to a gene: 10. The CDR3 totals 17 residues. Germline V gene lookup returns CDR1 LGHNA and CDR2 YSLEER. The CDR3 region is CASSQGIYSGRRYEQYF. The DNA for the CDR3 is TGCGCCAGCAGCCAAGGAATTTATAGCGGGAGGAGGTACGAGCAGTACTTC.

The chain uses TRBV10-3 and TRBJ2-3, with 7 bases matching TRBD2. This CDR3 region has 16 residues. Germline CDR1 is ENHRY and CDR2 is SYGVKD. V lost 1 base, J lost 8 bases, and 12 bases stayed unmatched. CDR3 nucleotide sequence: TGTGCCATCAGTGAGTTGGATAGTCCGGGGGGAGGTACGCAGTATTTT. Its protein is CAISELDSPGGGTQYF.

This chain joins TRBV6-6 and TRBJ1-1; D gene ambiguous. This CDR3 is 13 amino acids long. CDR1 MNHNY and CDR2 SVGAGI come from the germline V gene (reference sequence). The V gene lost 7 bases and the J gene lost 1 base, with 10 bases spanning the gap. As DNA, the CDR3 is TGTGCCAGCAAACTGACTGAGAACACTGAAGCTTTCTTT. Its protein is CASKLTENTEAFF.

The chain employs TRBV7-3 and TRBJ2-3; weak D call: TRBD2 (6 bases). Trimming took 5 bases from V and 2 from J, leaving 8 bases between them. This CDR3 has 13 residues. CDR1 SGHTA and CDR2 FQGTGA come from the germline V gene. The CDR3 region has the DNA TGTGCCAGCAGCATGGACTACACAGATACGCAGTATTTT. It specifies CASSMDYTDTQYF.

This clone turned up a few times. The chain is built from TRBV5-4 and TRBJ2-7; unclear D gene. This CDR3 spans 13 amino acids. Germline loops: CDR1 SGHNT, CDR2 YYREEE (reference sequence). Trimming pared 0 bases from V and 4 bases from J, leaving 8 bases between. CDR3 residues: CASSLAGLYEQYF. The CDR3, as DNA: TGTGCCAGCAGCTTGGCAGGCCTGTACGAGCAGTACTTC. Filled out from reference TRBV5-4 and TRBJ2-7, the complete variable domain reads ETGVTQSPTHLIKTRGQQVTLRCSSQSGHNTVSWYQQALGQGPQFIFQYYREEENGRGNFPPRFSGLQFPNYSSELNVNALELDDSALYLCASSLAGLYEQYFGPGTRLTVT.

V gene TRBV2 combines with J gene TRBJ2-5; 11 nucleotides line up with TRBD1. CDR1 SNHLY and CDR2 FYNNEI come from the germline V gene. V gave up 4 bases and J gave up 2 bases; unmatched junction bases: 9. This CDR3 comprises 17 residues. The CDR3 DNA reads as TGTGCCAGCAGTGCCGGGACAGGGGGAATTTGGCAAGAGACCCAGTACTTC. Translating it yields CASSAGTGGIWQETQYF.

This sequence joins TRBV5-1 and TRBJ2-5, with 7 bases aligning to TRBD1. J lost 1 base, V lost 3 bases, and 15 bases had no gene match. CDR1 is SGHRS, CDR2 YFSETQ, per germline. The CDR3 is made up of 18 amino acids. The CDR3 loop reads CASSSEERQGGFQETQYF. The CDR3 DNA is TGCGCCAGCAGCTCGGAAGAGAGACAGGGTGGATTCCAAGAGACCCAGTACTTC.

This clone was counted a few times. The V and J genes are TRBV7-9 and TRBJ1-1, with D perhaps matching TRBD1 (5 bases). Trimming took 4 bases from V and 2 from J, leaving 11 bases between them. The germline V gene has CDR1 SEHNR and CDR2 FQNEAQ (reference sequence). The CDR3 loop spans 14 amino acids. CDR3 amino acids: CASSSSGGNTEAFF. The CDR3 DNA is TGTGCCAGCAGCTCATCGGGGGGAAACACTGAAGCTTTCTTT.

This chain links TRBV7-6 with TRBJ1-4, with a weak D call TRBD1 (6 bases). Germline loops: CDR1 SGHVS, CDR2 FNYEAQ. This CDR3 spans 16 amino acids. Between the trimmed V and J ends, which lost 2 bases and 7 bases, there was a span of 17 bases. The CDR3 protein is CASSLSNAGAGEKLFF. In DNA, the CDR3 is TGTGCCAGCAGCTTAAGTAACGCAGGGGCCGGTGAAAAACTGTTTTTT.

The V call is TRBV18, the J call TRBJ2-3; 8 bases agree with TRBD2. Germline V gene data show CDR1 as KGHSH and CDR2 as LQKENI. Germline trimming cut 2 bases from V and 2 bases from J; bases unmatched to any gene: 6. The CDR3 length is 16 residues. In DNA form, the CDR3 reads TGTGCCAGCTCACCAAGCGGGGGATGGGCCACAGATACGCAGTATTTT. It specifies CASSPSGGWATDTQYF.

The chain carries TRBV5-5 and TRBJ2-7; D gene uncertain. Trimming took off 0 bases at V and 3 bases at J, with 13 bases between the two ends. From germline, CDR1 is SGHKS and CDR2 YYEKEE (reference sequence). The CDR3 has 15 amino acids. In DNA form, the CDR3 reads TGTGCCAGCAGCTTGGCCGAGGCAAGCTTCTACGAGCAGTACTTC. The encoded protein is CASSLAEASFYEQYF.

This clone was seen just once. Here the CDR3 DNA reads TGTGCCACCAGCAGCCCTAAGGGGACGCTAGCGGGGGGGCGCGAGCAGTACTTC. Its protein is CATSSPKGTLAGGREQYF. This chain links TRBV15 with TRBJ2-7, with 12 nucleotides matching TRBD2. The V and J ends lost 3 bases and 6 bases, in that order; junction bases with no gene match: 15. The CDR3 runs to 18 residues. Germline assignment: CDR1 LNHNV and CDR2 YYDKDF (reference sequence). Complete variable domain (other parts from reference TRBV15 and TRBJ2-7): DAMVIQNPRYQVTQFGKPVTLSCSQTLNHNVMYWYQQKSSQAPKLLFHYYDKDFNNEADTPDNFQSRRPNTSFCFLDIRSPGLGDTAMYLCATSSPKGTLAGGREQYFGPGTRLTVT.

V usage is TRBV6-5 and J usage is TRBJ1-2, with TRBD1 matching 9 bases. Germline CDR1 MNHEY, CDR2 SVGAGI. CDR3 length: 14 residues. With 7 bases clipped from V and 4 bases from J, the junction kept 7 bases outside the gene matches. Here the CDR3 reads CASKKGTGFYGYTF. CDR3 nucleotide sequence: TGTGCCAGCAAGAAAGGGACAGGGTTCTATGGCTACACCTTC.

The CDR3, as DNA: TGTGCCAGCAGCAACAGGGCTCTCGGGGAGACCCAGTACTTC. This sequence encodes CASSNRALGETQYF. The chain links TRBV21-1 to TRBJ2-5; no check of the table's D call, TRBD1, against the DNA was made. TRBV21-1 is marked as a pseudogene. The CDR3 spans 14 residues.

V usage is TRBV6-6 and J usage is TRBJ1-5; D gene ambiguous. Deletions cut 3 bases from V and 0 bases from J, with 9 bases between. Germline-derived CDR1 and CDR2 are MNHNY and SVGAGI (reference sequence). CDR3 size: 15 residues. The CDR3 is CASSYRRDSNQPQHF. As DNA, the CDR3 is TGTGCCAGCAGTTATAGGAGGGATAGCAATCAGCCCCAGCATTTT.

The V call is TRBV27, the J call TRBJ2-2, with TRBD2 matching 7 bases. CDR3 size: 12 residues. CDR1 MNHEY and CDR2 SMNVEV come from the germline V gene (reference sequence). V dropped 6 bases and J dropped 5; count of bases not matched to a gene: 0. CDR3 in amino acids: CASSGGTGELFF. CDR3 in DNA: TGTGCCAGCAGCGGGGGGACCGGGGAGCTGTTTTTT.

This clone has just a few counts. The CDR3 sequence: CASSTSTGTYYGYTF. As DNA, the CDR3 is TGTGCCAGTAGTACGTCGACAGGCACATACTATGGCTACACCTTC. V and J are TRBV19 and TRBJ1-2; maybe TRBD1 (6 bases). Per germline, CDR1 LNHDA and CDR2 SQIVND (reference sequence). The CDR3 has 15 amino acids. V lost 4 bases to trimming and J lost 3 bases, with 15 bases between them.